The rows below give T cell receptor beta chains drawn from one sample of a study of cytomegalovirus exposure and HLA in healthy donors. Profiled with immunoSEQ multiplex PCR; TCRdb holds only in-frame clones, not every one. In the table there are 130,000 to 150,000 clones, roughly 77% of which are singletons. The sequenced sample was PBMCs. Receptors were obtained from a man between 25 and 39 years old in good health and CMV-seronegative. CDR3s include the opening cysteine and the closing phenylalanine or tryptophan. A D gene is named only where the DNA matches it firmly. Some rows have no size entry. The others give once, few or many, or a class for an expanded clone.

v_gene	abundance	j_gene	d_gene	CDR3aa	CDR3nt
TRBV5-4	NA	TRBJ2-7	TRBD2	CASSLFTSGRDEQYF	TGTGCCAGCAGCTTGTTTACTAGCGGGAGAGACGAGCAGTACTTC
TRBV4-2	NA	TRBJ2-1	TRBD2	CASSQASGRVNEQFF	TGTGCCAGCAGCCAAGCTAGCGGGAGGGTCAATGAGCAGTTCTTC
TRBV5-4	NA	TRBJ2-7	NA	CASSLEKHGGEQYF	TGTGCCAGCAGCCTGGAAAAGCACGGGGGCGAGCAGTACTTC
TRBV28	once	TRBJ1-2	TRBD1	CASRVMKAPGQGGGYTF	TGTGCCAGCAGAGTTATGAAAGCTCCGGGACAGGGGGGTGGCTACACCTTC
TRBV5-1	few	TRBJ2-5	TRBD1	CASSPGQGGQETQYF	TGCGCCAGCAGCCCGGGACAGGGGGGACAAGAGACCCAGTACTTC
TRBV6-1	once	TRBJ1-1	NA	CASSEMPQFRWGPKAFF	TGTGCCAGCAGTGAAATGCCCCAATTTCGATGGGGGCCTAAAGCTTTCTTT
TRBV7-9	NA	TRBJ1-2	NA	CASSFGQFYGYTF	TGTGCCAGCAGCTTTGGGCAGTTCTATGGCTACACCTTC
TRBV29-1	NA	TRBJ2-7	NA	CSVVGGGKFPYEQYF	TGCAGCGTTGTGGGTGGGGGGAAGTTTCCCTACGAGCAGTACTTC
TRBV7-9	NA	TRBJ1-4	TRBD1	CASSFGQGTEKLFF	TGTGCCAGCAGCTTCGGACAGGGTACCGAAAAACTGTTTTTT
TRBV5-1	NA	TRBJ1-5	TRBD1	CASSLDGTGGIQPQHF	TGCGCCAGCAGCTTGGACGGGACAGGGGGCATTCAGCCCCAGCATTTT